The rows below give T cell receptor beta chains drawn from one sample of a study of immune cell composition in non-small cell lung cancer. Assay used: immunoSEQ multiplex PCR; TCRdb lists only in-frame clones, some missing. The table has 2,100 or so clones, 75% seen once. What was sequenced was non-adjacent lung tissue. The receptors shown here come from a human donor with non-small cell lung cancer. Both conserved end residues are part of each CDR3.

J	V	CDR3
TRBJ2-7	TRBV6-1	CASRDNREQYF
TRBJ2-1	TRBV6-6	CASRSSSGSLDEQFF
TRBJ1-5	TRBV28	CASSSPRRTGGYRGF
TRBJ2-7	TRBV19	CASSIGDRPGDEQYF
TRBJ1-6	TRBV15	CATSPRRDRGLASPLHF
TRBJ2-3	TRBV2	CASRTITGPTDTQYF
TRBJ2-6	TRBV7-6	CASSLRGGSTLRGANVLTF
TRBJ1-1	TRBV10-2	CASRMDRDYAEAFF
TRBJ2-7	TRBV9	CASSAQGVPYEQYF
TRBJ2-1	TRBV29-1	CSVTGQGANEQFF
TRBJ1-2	TRBV9	CASSAPRDSPDYGYTF
TRBJ2-7	TRBV7-2	CASSLARWVDEQYF
TRBJ2-7	TRBV18	CASSPTEIATGLSYEQYF
TRBJ2-1	TRBV9	CASSGFNGTVRGLDNEQFF
TRBJ2-7	TRBV6-6	CASTPSQGNEQYF
TRBJ2-1	TRBV28	CASSWTTYNEQFF
TRBJ2-1	TRBV19	CASSFSGSVEQFF
TRBJ1-1	TRBV19	CAAQGADTEAFF
TRBJ2-1	TRBV5-1	CASSLQPTSGGNNEQFF
TRBJ2-5	TRBV19	CASSRSAFQETQYF
TRBJ2-1	TRBV7-8	CASSPVAGGINEQFF
TRBJ2-5	TRBV5-1	CATRRGETQYF